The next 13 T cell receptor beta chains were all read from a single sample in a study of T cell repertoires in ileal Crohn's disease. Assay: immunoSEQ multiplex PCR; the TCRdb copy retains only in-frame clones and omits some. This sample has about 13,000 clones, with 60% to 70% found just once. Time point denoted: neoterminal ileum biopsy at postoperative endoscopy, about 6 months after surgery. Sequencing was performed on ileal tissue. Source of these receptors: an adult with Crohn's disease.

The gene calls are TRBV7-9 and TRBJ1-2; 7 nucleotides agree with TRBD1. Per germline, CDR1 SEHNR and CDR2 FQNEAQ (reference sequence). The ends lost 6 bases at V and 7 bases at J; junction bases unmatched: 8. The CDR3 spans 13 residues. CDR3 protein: CASSREGARGYTF. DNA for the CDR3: TGTGCCAGCAGTCGTGAGGGGGCTCGTGGCTACACCTTC.

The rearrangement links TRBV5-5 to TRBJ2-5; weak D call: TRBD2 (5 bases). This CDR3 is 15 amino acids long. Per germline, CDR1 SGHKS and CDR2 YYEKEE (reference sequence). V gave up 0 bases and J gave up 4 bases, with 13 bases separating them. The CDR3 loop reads CASSLGVIGRETQYF. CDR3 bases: TGTGCCAGCAGCTTGGGGGTAATAGGGAGAGAGACCCAGTACTTC.

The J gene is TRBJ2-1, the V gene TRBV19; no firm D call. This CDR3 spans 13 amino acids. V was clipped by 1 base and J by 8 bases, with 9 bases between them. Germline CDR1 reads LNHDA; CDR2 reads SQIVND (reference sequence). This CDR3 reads CASSIAHSDEQFF. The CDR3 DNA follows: TGTGCCAGTAGTATAGCCCACTCGGATGAGCAGTTCTTC.

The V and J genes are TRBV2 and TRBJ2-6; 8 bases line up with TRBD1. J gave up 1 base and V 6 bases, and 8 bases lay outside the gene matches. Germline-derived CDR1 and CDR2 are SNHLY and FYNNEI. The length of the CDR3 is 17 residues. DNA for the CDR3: TGTGCCAGCAGACTCGGACAGGGTCCTTCTGGGGCCAACGTCCTGACTTTC. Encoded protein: CASRLGQGPSGANVLTF.

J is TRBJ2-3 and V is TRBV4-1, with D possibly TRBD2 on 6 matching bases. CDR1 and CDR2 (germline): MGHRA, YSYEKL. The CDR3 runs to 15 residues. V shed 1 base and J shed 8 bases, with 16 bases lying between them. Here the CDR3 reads CASSQVPDYQFTQYF. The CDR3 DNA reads TGCGCCAGCAGCCAAGTTCCGGACTACCAATTTACGCAGTATTTT.

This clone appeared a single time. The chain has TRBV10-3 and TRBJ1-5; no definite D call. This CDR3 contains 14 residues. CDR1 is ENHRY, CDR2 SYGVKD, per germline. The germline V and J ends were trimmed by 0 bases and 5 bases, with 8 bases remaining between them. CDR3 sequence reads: CAISESFGDQPQHF. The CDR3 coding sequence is TGTGCCATCAGTGAGTCATTTGGGGATCAGCCCCAGCATTTT.

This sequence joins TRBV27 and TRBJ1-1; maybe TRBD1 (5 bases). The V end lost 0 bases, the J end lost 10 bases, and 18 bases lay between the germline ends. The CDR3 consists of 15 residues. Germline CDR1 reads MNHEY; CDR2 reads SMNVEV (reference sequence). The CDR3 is CASSLSPPGPRGAFF. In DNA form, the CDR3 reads TGTGCCAGCAGTTTATCCCCCCCGGGGCCTAGGGGAGCTTTCTTT.

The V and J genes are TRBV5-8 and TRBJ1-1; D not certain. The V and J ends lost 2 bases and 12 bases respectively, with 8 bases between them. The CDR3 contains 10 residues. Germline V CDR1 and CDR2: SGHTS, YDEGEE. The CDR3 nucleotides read TGTGCCAGCAGCTTCCGCGTATCTTTCTTT. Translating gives CASSFRVSFF.

The CDR3 reads CASSLAGVPTYGYTF. CDR3 DNA sequence: TGTGCCAGCAGTTTGGCGGGGGTCCCTACCTATGGCTACACCTTC. The chain has TRBV27 and TRBJ1-2; D might be TRBD1 (5 bases). This CDR3 comprises 15 residues. Germline assignment: CDR1 MNHEY and CDR2 SMNVEV (reference sequence). V lost 3 bases to trimming and J lost 4 bases, with 15 bases between them.

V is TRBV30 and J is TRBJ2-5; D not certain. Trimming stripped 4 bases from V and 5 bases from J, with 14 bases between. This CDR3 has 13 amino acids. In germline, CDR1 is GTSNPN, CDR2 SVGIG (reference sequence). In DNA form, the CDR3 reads TGTGCCTGGAAGAACAGTGCCGGGGAGACCCAGTACTTC. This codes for CAWKNSAGETQYF. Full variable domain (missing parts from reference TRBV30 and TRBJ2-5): SQTIHQWPATLVQPVGSPLSLECTVEGTSNPNLYWYRQAAGRGLQLLFYSVGIGQISSEVPQNLSASRPQDRQFILSSKKLLLSDSGFYLCAWKNSAGETQYFGPGTRLLVL.

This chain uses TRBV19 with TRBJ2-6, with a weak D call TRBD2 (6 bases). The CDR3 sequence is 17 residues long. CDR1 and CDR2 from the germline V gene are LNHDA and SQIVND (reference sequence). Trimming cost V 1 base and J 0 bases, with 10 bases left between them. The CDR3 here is CASSIGRTISGANVLTF. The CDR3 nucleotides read TGTGCCAGTAGTATAGGAAGGACTATCTCTGGGGCCAACGTCCTGACTTTC.

CDR3 loop: CASSQGAKETQYF. CDR3 DNA sequence: TGCGCCAGCAGTCAAGGGGCAAAGGAGACCCAGTACTTC. The gene calls are TRBV23-1 and TRBJ2-5, with D possibly being TRBD1 (5 bases). TRBV23-1 is labeled an ORF, and its function is uncertain. V was clipped by 2 bases and J by 5 bases, with 9 bases between them. This CDR3 contains 13 residues.

The CDR3, as DNA: TGCGCCAGCAGCCCGGGACAGGGGGGTTCCTACGAGCAGTACTTC. This codes for CASSPGQGGSYEQYF. The chain carries TRBV5-1 and TRBJ2-7, with 11 bases aligning to TRBD1. The CDR3 is 15 amino acids. Germline CDR1 SGHRS, CDR2 YFSETQ. The junction had 4 bases not matched to a gene; V was cut back by 4 bases and J by 1 base. The full variable domain, completed using reference TRBV5-1 and TRBJ2-7, is KAGVTQTPRYLIKTRGQQVTLSCSPISGHRSVSWYQQTPGQGLQFLFEYFSETQRNKGNFPGRFSGRQFSNSRSEMNVSTLELGDSALYLCASSPGQGGSYEQYFGPGTRLTVT.